The next 5 T cell receptor beta chains were all read from a single sample in a study of CD8+ T cells in alopecia areata. Isolated RNA was reverse transcribed into cDNA used as the sequencing template. Data came from immunoSEQ multiplex PCR; TCRdb stores just in-frame clones and leaves some out. The sample carries about 170,000 clones, approximately 52% recorded once. Treatment of the sample: oral pan-JAK inhibitor, 5-10 mg twice daily. The sample here was CD4+ T cells sorted from blood, taken at approximately week 60, from a patient treated with tofacitinib. The receptors derive from a human donor with alopecia areata.

The rearrangement uses TRBV29-1 and TRBJ1-1, with TRBD1 as a possible D gene (6 bases). V was pared by 4 bases and J by 5 bases, with 14 bases between. The CDR3 spans 13 residues. The V gene's germline CDR1 is SQVTM and CDR2 ANQGSEA. CDR3 amino acids: CSVGRGGDTEAFF. In nucleotides, the CDR3 is TGCAGCGTTGGACGAGGGGGGGATACTGAAGCTTTCTTT.

This chain joins TRBV25-1 and TRBJ1-2, with 10 bases aligning to TRBD1. Germline-derived CDR1 and CDR2 are MGHDK and SYGVNS. The CDR3 covers 13 residues. V trimming: 6 bases; J trimming: 8 bases; junction bases outside the gene matches: 6. CDR3 DNA sequence: TGTGCCAGCAGCGTTAGACAGGGGGCCGGCTACACCTTC. Translation: CASSVRQGAGYTF.

The chain combines TRBV19 with TRBJ2-4, with D unresolved. Trimming shortened V by 9 bases and J by 0 bases, and 12 bases separated the two germline ends. Germline CDR1 reads LNHDA; CDR2 reads SQIVND (reference sequence). This CDR3 region has 14 residues. The CDR3 region has the DNA TGTGCCAGCGCCTCTGACCTAGCCAAAAACATTCAGTACTTC. Protein: CASASDLAKNIQYF. Complete variable domain (other parts from reference TRBV19 and TRBJ2-4): DGGITQSPKYLFRKEGQNVTLSCEQNLNHDAMYWYRQDPGQGLRLIYYSQIVNDFQKGDIAEGYSVSREKKESFPLTVTSAQKNPTAFYLCASASDLAKNIQYFGAGTRLSVL.

This sequence joins TRBV5-1 and TRBJ2-7, with D possibly TRBD1 on 5 matching bases. Trimming took 5 bases from V and 6 from J, leaving 18 bases between them. This CDR3 contains 14 residues. Germline V gene data show CDR1 as SGHRS and CDR2 as YFSETQ. Written as DNA, the CDR3 is TGCGCCAGCAGACTACAGCCGACTGGGGCCGAGCAGTACTTC. Its protein product is CASRLQPTGAEQYF.

The CDR3 sequence: CSVPTPNSGANVLTF. The CDR3 DNA follows: TGCAGCGTCCCTACACCAAACTCTGGGGCCAACGTCCTGACTTTC. This chain uses TRBV29-1 with TRBJ2-6, with D uncertain. Germline-derived CDR1 and CDR2 are SQVTM and ANQGSEA. V lost 6 bases, J lost 0 bases, and 12 bases lay in between. The CDR3 is 15 residues long.